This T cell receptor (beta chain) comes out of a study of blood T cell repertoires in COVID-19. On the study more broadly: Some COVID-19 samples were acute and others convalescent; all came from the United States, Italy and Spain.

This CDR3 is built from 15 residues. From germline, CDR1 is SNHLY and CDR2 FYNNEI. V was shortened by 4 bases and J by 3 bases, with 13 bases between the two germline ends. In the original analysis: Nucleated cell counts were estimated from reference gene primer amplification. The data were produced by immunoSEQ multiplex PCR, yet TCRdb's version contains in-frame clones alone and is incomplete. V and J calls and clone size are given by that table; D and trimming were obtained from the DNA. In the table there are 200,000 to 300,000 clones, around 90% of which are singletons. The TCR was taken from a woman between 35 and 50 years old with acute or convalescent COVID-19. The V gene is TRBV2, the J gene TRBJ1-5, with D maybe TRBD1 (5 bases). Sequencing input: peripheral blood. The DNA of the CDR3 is TGTGCCAGCAGTGGCCACCAGGGAAACAATCAGCCCCAGCATTTT. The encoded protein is CASSGHQGNNQPQHF.